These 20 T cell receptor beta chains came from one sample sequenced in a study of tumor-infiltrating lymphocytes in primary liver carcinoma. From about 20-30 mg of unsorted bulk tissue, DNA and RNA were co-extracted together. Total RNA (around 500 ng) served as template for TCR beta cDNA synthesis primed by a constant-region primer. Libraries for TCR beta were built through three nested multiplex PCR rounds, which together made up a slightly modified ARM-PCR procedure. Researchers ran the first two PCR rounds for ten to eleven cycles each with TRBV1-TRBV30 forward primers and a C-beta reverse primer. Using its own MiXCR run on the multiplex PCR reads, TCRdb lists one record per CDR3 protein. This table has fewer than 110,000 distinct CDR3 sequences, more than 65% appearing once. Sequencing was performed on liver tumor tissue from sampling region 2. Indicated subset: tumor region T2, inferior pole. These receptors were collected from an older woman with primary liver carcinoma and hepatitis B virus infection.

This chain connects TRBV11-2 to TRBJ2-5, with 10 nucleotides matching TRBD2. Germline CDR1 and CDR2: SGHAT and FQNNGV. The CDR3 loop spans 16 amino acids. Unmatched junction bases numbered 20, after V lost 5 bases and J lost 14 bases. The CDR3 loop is CASSPGASGSRETKYF. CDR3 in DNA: TGTGCCAGCAGCCCCGGGGCTAGCGGGAGTAGAGAGACCAAATACTTC.

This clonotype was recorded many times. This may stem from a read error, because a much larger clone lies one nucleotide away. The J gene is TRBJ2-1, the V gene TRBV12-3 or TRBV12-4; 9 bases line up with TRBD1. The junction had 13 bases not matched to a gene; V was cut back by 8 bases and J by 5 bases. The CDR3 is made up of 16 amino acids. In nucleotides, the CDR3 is TGTGCCAGCGGTTCTCGCCCACGGGACAGGGACAATGAGCAGTTCTTC. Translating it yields CASGSRPRDRDNEQFF.

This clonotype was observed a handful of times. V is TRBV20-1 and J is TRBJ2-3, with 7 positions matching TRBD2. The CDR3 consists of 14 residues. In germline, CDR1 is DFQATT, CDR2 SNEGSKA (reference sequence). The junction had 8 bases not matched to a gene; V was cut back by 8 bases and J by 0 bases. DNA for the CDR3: TGCAGTCAACGTGCTAGCGGTAGCACAGATACGCAGTATTTT. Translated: CSQRASGSTDTQYF.

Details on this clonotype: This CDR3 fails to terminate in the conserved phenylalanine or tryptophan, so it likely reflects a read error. In nucleotides, the CDR3 is TGTGCCAGCAGCCAGGGGGCTAGCGGGGACTCCTACGAGCAGTACTTA. This encodes CASSQGASGDSYEQYL. V is TRBV4-2 and J is TRBJ2-7, with 9 bases identical to TRBD2. The junction had 6 bases not matched to a gene; V was cut back by 3 bases and J by 0 bases. Germline V gene data show CDR1 as LGHNA and CDR2 as YNFKEQ. The CDR3 loop spans 16 amino acids.

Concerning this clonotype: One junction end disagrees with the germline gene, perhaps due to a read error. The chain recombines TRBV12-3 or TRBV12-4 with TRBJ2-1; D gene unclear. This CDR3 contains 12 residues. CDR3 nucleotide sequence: TGTGCCAGCAGTCTACGTGCGAATGGGCAGTTCTTC. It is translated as CASSLRANGQFF.

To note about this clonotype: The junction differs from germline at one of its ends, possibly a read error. DNA for the CDR3: TGTGCCGGCAGCTTAGGGCCAGGGCCCAACGTCCTGACTTTC. This sequence encodes CAGSLGPGPNVLTF. The genes are TRBV11-2 and TRBJ2-6; TRBD1 might be the D (5 bases). The germline V gene has CDR1 SGHAT and CDR2 FQNNGV. The CDR3 consists of 14 residues.

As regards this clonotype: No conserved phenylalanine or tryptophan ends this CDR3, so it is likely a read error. The DNA of the CDR3 is TGTGCCAACAGTTTACGGGAGGGGTCCTATGGATACACCCTC. Residues: CANSLREGSYGYTL. V and J are TRBV12-3 or TRBV12-4 and TRBJ1-2, with D perhaps TRBD1 (5 bases). The CDR3 is made up of 14 amino acids.

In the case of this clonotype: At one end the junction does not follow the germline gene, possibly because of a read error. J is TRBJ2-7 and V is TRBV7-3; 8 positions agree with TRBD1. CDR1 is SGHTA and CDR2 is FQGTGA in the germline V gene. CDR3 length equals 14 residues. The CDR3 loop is CANSLTGESYEQYF. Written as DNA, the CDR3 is TGTGCCAACAGCTTGACAGGGGAATCCTACGAGCAGTACTTC. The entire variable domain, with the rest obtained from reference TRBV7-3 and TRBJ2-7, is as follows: GAGVSQTPSNKVTEKGKYVELRCDPISGHTALYWYRQSLGQGPEFLIYFQGTGAADDSGLPNDRFFAVRPEGSVSTLKIQRTERGDSAVYLCANSLTGESYEQYFGPGTRLTVT.

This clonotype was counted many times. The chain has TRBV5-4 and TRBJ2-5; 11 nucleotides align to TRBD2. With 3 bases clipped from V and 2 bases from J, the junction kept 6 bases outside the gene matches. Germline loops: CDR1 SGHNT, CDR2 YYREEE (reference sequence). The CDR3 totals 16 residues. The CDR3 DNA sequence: TGTGCCAGCAGCTCTCCGGGACTAGCGGAACAAGAGACCCAGTACTTC. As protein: CASSSPGLAEQETQYF.

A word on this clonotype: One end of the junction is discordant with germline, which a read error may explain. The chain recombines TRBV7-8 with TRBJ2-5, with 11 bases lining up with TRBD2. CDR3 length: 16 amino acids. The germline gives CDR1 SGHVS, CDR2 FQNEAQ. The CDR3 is CASGPKLAGVGETQYF. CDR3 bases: TGTGCCAGCGGCCCAAAACTAGCGGGAGTAGGAGAGACGCAGTACTTC. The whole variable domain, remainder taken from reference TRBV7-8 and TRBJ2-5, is GAGVSQSPRYKVAKRGQDVALRCDPISGHVSLFWYQQALGQGPEFLTYFQNEAQLDKSGLPSDRFFAERPEGSVSTLKIQRTQQEDSAVYLCASGPKLAGVGETQYFGPGTRLLVL.

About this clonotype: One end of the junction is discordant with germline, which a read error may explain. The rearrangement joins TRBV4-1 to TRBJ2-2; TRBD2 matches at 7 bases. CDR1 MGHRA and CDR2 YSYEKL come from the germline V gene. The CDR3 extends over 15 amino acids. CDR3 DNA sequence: TGCGCCAGCAGCCAAGTGGGGGGATCGAGCGGGGAGCCGTTTTTT. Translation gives CASSQVGGSSGEPFF.

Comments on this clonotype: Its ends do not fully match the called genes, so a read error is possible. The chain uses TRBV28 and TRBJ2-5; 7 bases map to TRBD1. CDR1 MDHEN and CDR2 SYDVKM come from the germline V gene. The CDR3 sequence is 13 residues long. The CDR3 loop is CASRQTGHETQHF. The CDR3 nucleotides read TGTGCCAGCAGACAGACAGGGCATGAGACCCAGCACTTC.

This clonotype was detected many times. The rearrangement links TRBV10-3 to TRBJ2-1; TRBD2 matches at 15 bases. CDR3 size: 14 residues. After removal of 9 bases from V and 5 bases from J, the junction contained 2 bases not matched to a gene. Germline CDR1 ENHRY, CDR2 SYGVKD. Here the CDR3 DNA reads TGTGCCATTGGACTAGCGGGAGGGCACAATGAGCAGTTCTTC. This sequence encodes CAIGLAGGHNEQFF.

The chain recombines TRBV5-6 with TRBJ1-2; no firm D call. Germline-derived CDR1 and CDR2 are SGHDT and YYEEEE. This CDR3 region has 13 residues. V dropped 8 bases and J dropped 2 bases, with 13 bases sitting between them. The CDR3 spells CARRLRQNYGYTF. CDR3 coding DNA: TGTGCCAGACGCTTAAGGCAGAACTATGGCTACACCTTC.

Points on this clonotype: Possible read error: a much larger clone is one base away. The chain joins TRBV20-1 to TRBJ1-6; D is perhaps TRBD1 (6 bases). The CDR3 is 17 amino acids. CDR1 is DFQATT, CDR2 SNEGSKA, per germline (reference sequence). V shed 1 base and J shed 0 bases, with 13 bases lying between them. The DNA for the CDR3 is TGCAGTGCTAGAGCCGGGGGGCCGAGCTCCTATAATTCACCCCTCCACTTT. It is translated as CSARAGGPSSYNSPLHF.

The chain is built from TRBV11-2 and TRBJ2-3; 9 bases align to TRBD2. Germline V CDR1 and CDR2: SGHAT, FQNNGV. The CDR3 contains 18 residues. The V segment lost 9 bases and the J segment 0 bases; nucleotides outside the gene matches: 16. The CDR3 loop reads CASNSGLAGVLSTDTQYF. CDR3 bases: TGTGCCAGTAACTCGGGACTAGCAGGAGTTCTTAGCACAGATACGCAGTATTTT.

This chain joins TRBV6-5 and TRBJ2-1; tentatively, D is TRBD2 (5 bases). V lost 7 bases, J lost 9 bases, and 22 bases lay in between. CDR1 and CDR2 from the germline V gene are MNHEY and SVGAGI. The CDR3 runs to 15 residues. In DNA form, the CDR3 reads TGTGCCAGCACCACCGCAGCGGAAGTGCCCGGTGAGCAGTTCTTC. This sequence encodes CASTTAAEVPGEQFF.

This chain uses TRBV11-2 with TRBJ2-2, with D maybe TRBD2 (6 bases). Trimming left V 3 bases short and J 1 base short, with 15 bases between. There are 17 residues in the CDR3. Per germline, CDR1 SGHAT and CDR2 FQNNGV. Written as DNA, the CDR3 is TGTGCCAGCAGCTTTAATAGGGCTAGCGTGAACACCGGGGAGCTGTTTTTT. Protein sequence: CASSFNRASVNTGELFF. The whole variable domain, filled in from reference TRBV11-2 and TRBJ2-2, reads EAGVAQSPRYKIIEKRQSVAFWCNPISGHATLYWYQQILGQGPKLLIQFQNNGVVDDSQLPKDRFSAERLKGVDSTLKIQPAKLEDSAVYLCASSFNRASVNTGELFFGEGSRLTVL.

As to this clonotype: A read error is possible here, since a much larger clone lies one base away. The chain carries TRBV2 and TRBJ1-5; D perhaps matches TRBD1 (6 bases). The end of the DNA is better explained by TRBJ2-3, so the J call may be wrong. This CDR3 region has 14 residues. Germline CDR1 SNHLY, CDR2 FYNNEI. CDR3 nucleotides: TGTGCCAGCAGTGGATTTGACAGGCGGCAGCCCCAGTATTTT. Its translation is CASSGFDRRQPQYF.

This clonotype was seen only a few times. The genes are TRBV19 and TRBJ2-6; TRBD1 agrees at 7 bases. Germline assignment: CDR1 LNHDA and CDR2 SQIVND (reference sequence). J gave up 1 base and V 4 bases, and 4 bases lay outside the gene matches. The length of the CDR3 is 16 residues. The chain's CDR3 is CASSNGDRSGANVLTF. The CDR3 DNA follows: TGTGCCAGTAGTAATGGGGACAGATCTGGGGCCAACGTCCTGACTTTC.